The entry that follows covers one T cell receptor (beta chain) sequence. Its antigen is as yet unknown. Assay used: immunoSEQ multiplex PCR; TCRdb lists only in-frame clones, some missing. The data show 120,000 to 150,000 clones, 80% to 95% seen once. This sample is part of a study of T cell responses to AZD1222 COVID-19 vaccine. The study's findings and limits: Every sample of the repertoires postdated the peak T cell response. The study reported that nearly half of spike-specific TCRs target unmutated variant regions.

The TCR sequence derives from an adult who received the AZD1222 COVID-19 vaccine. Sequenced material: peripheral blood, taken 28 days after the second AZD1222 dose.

The CDR3 DNA is TGTGCCAGCAGCGCCAGGACGGCATATTCCTCCTATAATTCACCCCTCCACTTT. It specifies CASSARTAYSSYNSPLHF. This rearrangement joins TRBV7-8 to TRBJ1-6; D not resolved. V was shortened by 5 bases and J by 0 bases, with 17 bases between the two germline ends. Germline V gene data show CDR1 as SGHVS and CDR2 as FQNEAQ. The CDR3 has 18 amino acids.